These 18 T cell receptor beta chains came from one sample sequenced in a study of T cells after posttransplantation cyclophosphamide. A marrow graft followed busulfan-fludarabine conditioning, with cyclophosphamide on days +3 and +4. TCRdb's table, derived via immunoSEQ multiplex PCR, lists solely in-frame clones and lacks some. This table holds about 43,000 clones, roughly 87% found once. The source material was PBMCs, sampled less than 70 days after allogeneic stem cell transplant with posttransplant cyclophosphamide. These receptors originate from a male patient aged 60 to 75 who received an allogeneic stem cell transplant from a related donor and was CMV-positive. Some T cells may trace back to the graft donor.

The chain links TRBV5-6 to TRBJ1-2; D unresolved. V dropped 0 bases and J dropped 6 bases, with 3 bases sitting between them. Germline assignment: CDR1 SGHDT and CDR2 YYEEEE. The CDR3 covers 11 residues. CDR3 amino acids: CASSLVDGYTF. The CDR3 bases are TGTGCCAGCAGCTTGGTAGATGGCTACACCTTC.

CDR3 protein: CASRSGQNTEAFF. In DNA, the CDR3 is TGTGCCAGCAGGTCCGGACAGAACACTGAAGCTTTCTTT. The gene calls are TRBV9 and TRBJ1-1, with a tentative D call TRBD1 (5 bases). The CDR3 is made up of 13 amino acids. V lost 5 bases to trimming and J lost 1 base, with 9 bases between them. Germline V gene sequence: CDR1 SGDLS, CDR2 YYNGEE. The entire variable domain, with the rest obtained from reference TRBV9 and TRBJ1-1, is as follows: DSGVTQTPKHLITATGQRVTLRCSPRSGDLSVYWYQQSLDQGLQFLIQYYNGEERAKGNILERFSAQQFPDLHSELNLSSLELGDSALYFCASRSGQNTEAFFGQGTRLTVV.

The V gene is TRBV9, the J gene TRBJ1-1; TRBD1 matches at 8 bases. The CDR3 has 16 amino acids. J gave up 5 bases and V 1 base, and 10 bases lay outside the gene matches. CDR1 SGDLS and CDR2 YYNGEE come from the germline V gene. CDR3 in DNA: TGTGCCAGCAGCGTATCAGGGGGCGAAGATATGACTGAAGCTTTCTTT. Amino acid sequence: CASSVSGGEDMTEAFF.

V usage is TRBV15 and J usage is TRBJ1-1; D is ambiguous. Per the germline V gene, CDR1 is LNHNV and CDR2 is YYDKDF (reference sequence). The CDR3 runs 13 residues. Trimming removed 0 bases from V and 1 base from J, with 3 bases in between. CDR3 nucleotides: TGTGCCACCAGCAGAGATAAGAACACTGAAGCTTTCTTT. Translation gives CATSRDKNTEAFF. The whole variable domain, filled in from reference TRBV15 and TRBJ1-1, reads DAMVIQNPRYQVTQFGKPVTLSCSQTLNHNVMYWYQQKSSQAPKLLFHYYDKDFNNEADTPDNFQSRRPNTSFCFLDIRSPGLGDTAMYLCATSRDKNTEAFFGQGTRLTVV.

Written as DNA, the CDR3 is TGTGCCAGCACCGAACCCTCCCCAGGGAAGGACACTGAAGCTTTCTTT. Amino acid sequence: CASTEPSPGKDTEAFF. This chain links TRBV7-9 with TRBJ1-1, with TRBD1 as a possible D gene (5 bases). Trimming removed 7 bases from V and 3 bases from J, with 21 bases in between. Per the germline V gene, CDR1 is SEHNR and CDR2 is FQNEAQ (reference sequence). This CDR3 has 16 residues. Supplemented by reference TRBV7-9 and TRBJ1-1, the full variable domain reads DTGVSQNPRHKITKRGQNVTFRCDPISEHNRLYWYRQTLGQGPEFLTYFQNEAQLEKSRLLSDRFSAERPKGSFSTLEIQRTEQGDSAMYLCASTEPSPGKDTEAFFGQGTRLTVV.

V is TRBV5-1 and J is TRBJ2-3; D perhaps matches TRBD1 (5 bases). Germline CDR1 and CDR2: SGHRS and YFSETQ. The CDR3 runs to 12 residues. The germline V and J ends were trimmed by 5 bases and 4 bases, with 8 bases remaining between them. The CDR3 spells CASSGQSDTQYF. For the CDR3, the DNA is TGCGCCAGCAGTGGACAATCAGATACGCAGTATTTT.

The rearrangement links TRBV7-6 to TRBJ2-5; weak D call: TRBD1 (6 bases). Germline CDR1 and CDR2: SGHVS and FNYEAQ. Trimming took off 2 bases at V and 2 bases at J, with 18 bases between the two ends. This CDR3 has 17 residues. CDR3 in amino acids: CASSLLSGVTKQETQYF. The CDR3 DNA sequence: TGTGCCAGCAGCTTATTATCAGGGGTGACAAAGCAAGAGACCCAGTACTTC.

This chain links TRBV9 with TRBJ2-2; 8 bases match TRBD1. Germline CDR1 is SGDLS and CDR2 is YYNGEE. This CDR3 has 16 residues. Trimming took 1 base from V and 0 from J; bases not matched to a gene: 2. The CDR3 loop is CASSVQQGANTGELFF. CDR3 DNA sequence: TGTGCCAGCAGCGTACAACAGGGGGCGAACACCGGGGAGCTGTTTTTT. Complete variable domain (other parts from reference TRBV9 and TRBJ2-2): DSGVTQTPKHLITATGQRVTLRCSPRSGDLSVYWYQQSLDQGLQFLIQYYNGEERAKGNILERFSAQQFPDLHSELNLSSLELGDSALYFCASSVQQGANTGELFFGEGSRLTVL.

The chain joins TRBV5-5 to TRBJ2-7; D unresolved. There are 15 residues in the CDR3. CDR1 is SGHKS, CDR2 YYEKEE, per germline (reference sequence). Trimming left V 3 bases short and J 0 bases short, with 13 bases between. Here the CDR3 reads CASSSSTTSSYEQYF. The CDR3 nucleotides read TGTGCCAGCAGCTCCTCGACAACGAGCTCCTACGAGCAGTACTTC.

This sequence joins TRBV6-6 and TRBJ2-7, with D maybe TRBD2 (5 bases). V was clipped by 4 bases and J by 5 bases, with 12 bases between them. The CDR3 extends over 13 amino acids. Germline loops: CDR1 MNHNY, CDR2 SVGAGI (reference sequence). In DNA form, the CDR3 reads TGTGCCAGCAGTTGGGAGAGGGTGGACGAGCAGTACGTC. This gives the protein CASSWERVDEQYV.

Written as DNA, the CDR3 is TGTGCCAGTAGTATAAGCGGCAGGGGTCGTGAAAAACTGTTTTTT. Translation gives CASSISGRGREKLFF. The chain combines TRBV19 with TRBJ1-4, with a weak D call TRBD1 (6 bases). Trimming took off 2 bases at V and 7 bases at J, with 14 bases between the two ends. The CDR3 loop spans 15 amino acids. In germline, CDR1 is LNHDA, CDR2 SQIVND (reference sequence).

The chain is built from TRBV9 and TRBJ1-1; a possible D gene is TRBD1 (6 bases). Germline V gene lookup returns CDR1 SGDLS and CDR2 YYNGEE. The V end was cut by 7 bases, the J end by 0 bases, with 7 bases between. CDR3 size: 12 residues. This CDR3 reads CASGQMNTEAFF. The CDR3 DNA is TGTGCCAGCGGACAGATGAACACTGAAGCTTTCTTT. The whole variable domain, filled in from reference TRBV9 and TRBJ1-1, reads DSGVTQTPKHLITATGQRVTLRCSPRSGDLSVYWYQQSLDQGLQFLIQYYNGEERAKGNILERFSAQQFPDLHSELNLSSLELGDSALYFCASGQMNTEAFFGQGTRLTVV.

J is TRBJ1-2 and V is TRBV29-1; 8 nucleotides line up with TRBD1. The germline V gene has CDR1 SQVTM and CDR2 ANQGSEA. The CDR3 is 12 residues long. V dropped 7 bases and J dropped 6; count of bases not matched to a gene: 7. CDR3 region: CSAGQGIHGYTF. The CDR3 DNA sequence: TGCAGCGCCGGACAGGGCATCCATGGCTACACCTTC.

In its sample, this clone was seen once. The chain employs TRBV28 and TRBJ1-2, with a possible D match to TRBD1 (6 bases). The V and J ends lost 6 bases and 6 bases respectively, with 14 bases between them. From germline, CDR1 is MDHEN and CDR2 SYDVKM. The CDR3 runs to 13 residues. CDR3 DNA sequence: TGTGCCAGCAGCCCGACCCAGGGGAATGGCTACACCTTC. It encodes CASSPTQGNGYTF.

The gene calls are TRBV6-5 and TRBJ1-1; a possible D gene is TRBD1 (5 bases). CDR1 MNHEY and CDR2 SVGAGI come from the germline V gene. V lost 7 bases and J 1 base, leaving 16 bases between the germline ends. The CDR3 covers 15 residues. DNA of the CDR3: TGTGCCAGCACCTCCCCAAGTAGGGGGAACACTGAAGCTTTCTTT. Encoded protein: CASTSPSRGNTEAFF.

The chain carries TRBV6-1 and TRBJ1-1; D possibly corresponds to TRBD1 (5 bases). Germline V lookup: CDR1 MNHNS, CDR2 SASEGT. CDR3 size: 17 residues. The ends were cut back, 4 bases at V and 1 base at J, with 19 bases in the middle. The CDR3 sequence: CASSAPGTGRKNTEAFF. The DNA of the CDR3 is TGTGCCAGCAGTGCCCCCGGGACGGGGAGGAAGAACACTGAAGCTTTCTTT.

The chain recombines TRBV30 with TRBJ1-2; perhaps TRBD1 as D (5 bases). Deletions cut 7 bases from V and 8 bases from J, with 26 bases between. Germline V CDR1 and CDR2: GTSNPN, SVGIG (reference sequence). CDR3 length: 15 amino acids. CDR3 protein: CAYRTWGGVEMGYTF. CDR3 in DNA: TGTGCCTACAGAACTTGGGGGGGGGTGGAAATGGGCTACACCTTC.

The chain couples TRBV6-1 to TRBJ1-1; D possibly corresponds to TRBD1 (6 bases). The CDR3 has 15 amino acids. V was trimmed by 8 bases and J by 7 bases, leaving 23 bases between them. Germline lookup yields CDR1 MNHNS and CDR2 SASEGT. CDR3: CASGKRVDRTLEAFF. CDR3 sequence (DNA): TGTGCCAGCGGAAAGCGAGTAGACAGGACCCTTGAAGCTTTCTTT.